The 14 T cell receptor beta chains below were found in one sample sequenced in a study of identical twins' blood T cells. TCRdb ran MiXCR on the 5' RACE reads and lists one entry per CDR3 protein. The top ten hold about 6% of the sample, which has around 380,000 distinct CDR3 sequences, roughly 30% seen once. Sequences were obtained from PBMCs. The receptor source for this set is a woman aged 18-49 years in good health.

This clonotype has a single count. The gene calls are TRBV14 and TRBJ2-3; no clear D gene. Germline assignment: CDR1 SGHDN and CDR2 FVKESK. Trimming pared 1 base from V and 6 bases from J, leaving 8 bases between. The CDR3 spans 13 residues. CDR3 nucleotides: TGTGCCAGCAGCCAAGGTACTGGGGATACGCAGTATTTT. This gives the protein CASSQGTGDTQYF.

Regarding this clonotype: Given a much more abundant clone one base away, this may be a read error. The DNA for the CDR3 is TGTGCCGTCAAGGGACTTGAGAACACCGGGGAGCTGTTTTTT. Amino acid sequence: CAVKGLENTGELFF. V usage is TRBV10-3 and J usage is TRBJ2-2, with a weak D call TRBD2 (6 bases). Germline lookup yields CDR1 ENHRY and CDR2 SYGVKD. Trimming cost V 11 bases and J 1 base, with 14 bases left between them. The CDR3 is 14 amino acids.

This clonotype was counted only a few times. The chain joins TRBV28 to TRBJ1-5; no firm D call. V was shortened by 3 bases and J by 7 bases, with 7 bases between the two germline ends. The CDR3 is made up of 12 amino acids. Germline CDR1 is MDHEN and CDR2 is SYDVKM. CDR3 bases: TGTGCCAGCAGTTTCTTTCCCCAGCCCCAGCATTTT. It codes for CASSFFPQPQHF.

This clonotype has more than one count but fewer than ten. The chain links TRBV13 to TRBJ2-5; 7 nucleotides match TRBD1. Germline V gene lookup returns CDR1 PRHDT and CDR2 FYEKMQ (reference sequence). The CDR3 is made up of 15 amino acids. J gave up 3 bases and V 4 bases, and 8 bases lay outside the gene matches. The CDR3 here is CASSYRTGRKETQYF. The CDR3 DNA reads TGTGCCAGCAGCTACCGGACAGGACGCAAAGAGACCCAGTACTTC.

With respect to this clonotype: A read error may explain this, as a much larger clone is one base away. The rearrangement joins TRBV5-1 to TRBJ1-1; D perhaps matches TRBD1 (5 bases). The CDR3 consists of 12 residues. V gave up 5 bases and J gave up 3 bases, with 8 bases separating them. CDR1 and CDR2 (germline): SGHRS, YFSETQ. CDR3 in DNA: TGCGCCAGCAGGGACATGGACACTGAAGCTTTCTTT. This codes for CASRDMDTEAFF.

The chain combines TRBV5-1 with TRBJ1-6, with D hard to call. Trimming took 4 bases from V and 7 from J, leaving 6 bases between them. CDR1 is SGHRS and CDR2 is YFSETQ in the germline V gene. The CDR3 spans 12 residues. CDR3 sequence: CASSANNSPLHF. CDR3 DNA: TGCGCCAGCAGCGCCAACAATTCACCCCTCCACTTT.

On this clonotype: Since a much larger clone is just one base distant, this may be a read error. The J gene is TRBJ2-2, the V gene TRBV10-3; 8 bases map to TRBD1. Germline CDR1 is ENHRY and CDR2 is SYGVKD. The CDR3 runs to 15 residues. Here the CDR3 reads CVISDRGANTGELFF. In DNA form, the CDR3 reads TGTGTCATCAGTGACAGGGGCGCGAACACCGGGGAGCTGTTTTTT.

V gene TRBV14 combines with J gene TRBJ1-2; D gene unclear. Germline V CDR1 and CDR2: SGHDN, FVKESK. V was trimmed by 1 base and J by 7 bases, leaving 7 bases between them. This CDR3 is 12 amino acids long. The CDR3 loop reads CASSQVASGYTF. DNA for the CDR3: TGTGCCAGCAGCCAAGTTGCGAGTGGCTACACCTTC. Filled out from reference TRBV14 and TRBJ1-2, the complete variable domain reads EAGVTQFPSHSVIEKGQTVTLRCDPISGHDNLYWYRRVMGKEIKFLLHFVKESKQDESGMPNNRFLAERTGGTYSTLKVQPAELEDSGVYFCASSQVASGYTFGSGTRLTVV.

J is TRBJ1-1 and V is TRBV10-3; possible D gene TRBD1, 5 bases. V gave up 3 bases and J gave up 3 bases, with 11 bases separating them. CDR3 length: 14 amino acids. Germline CDR1 ENHRY, CDR2 SYGVKD. CDR3 in DNA: TGTGCCATCAGTGATAGTCAGGGCGACACTGAAGCTTTCTTT. Protein product: CAISDSQGDTEAFF.

The chain uses TRBV6-5 and TRBJ2-3; D is undetermined. The CDR3 is 14 residues long. CDR1 MNHEY and CDR2 SVGAGI come from the germline V gene. The V end was cut by 0 bases, the J end by 7 bases, with 11 bases between. DNA for the CDR3: TGTGCCAGCAGTTACTCACCGCAGCAGAATACGCAGTATTTT. It encodes CASSYSPQQNTQYF.

This clonotype was counted ten times or more. For the CDR3, the DNA is TGTGCCAGCAGCTTAGAACCTAACACTGAAGCTTTCTTT. It codes for CASSLEPNTEAFF. V gene TRBV7-9 combines with J gene TRBJ1-1; no clear D. The CDR3 has 13 amino acids. Germline loops: CDR1 SEHNR, CDR2 FQNEAQ (reference sequence). The germline V and J ends were trimmed by 1 base and 2 bases, with 5 bases remaining between them.

There are a few counts of this clonotype. V usage is TRBV20-1 and J usage is TRBJ2-5, with D unclear. The V end was cut by 6 bases, the J end by 5 bases, with 22 bases between. CDR3 length: 15 residues. Germline V CDR1 and CDR2: DFQATT, SNEGSKA (reference sequence). The CDR3 protein is CSAVPGTLRTETQYF. In nucleotides, the CDR3 is TGCAGTGCGGTCCCCGGAACGCTGAGAACGGAGACCCAGTACTTC.

Only a few counts were recorded for this clonotype. The chain recombines TRBV29-1 with TRBJ2-1, with TRBD1 matching over 8 bases. The CDR3 is made up of 14 amino acids. The V segment lost 8 bases and the J segment 2 bases; nucleotides outside the gene matches: 8. Germline V gene data show CDR1 as SQVTM and CDR2 as ANQGSEA. CDR3 bases: TGCAGCTCCGACAGGGGAAATACCTACAATGAGCAGTTCTTC. It encodes CSSDRGNTYNEQFF.

This rearrangement joins TRBV11-2 to TRBJ2-2, with D perhaps TRBD1 or TRBD2 (6 bases each). CDR3 size: 18 residues. V lost 2 bases and J 6 bases, leaving 22 bases between the germline ends. Germline CDR1 SGHAT, CDR2 FQNNGV. CDR3 protein: CASSLPPTRSGAAGELFF. The CDR3 DNA sequence: TGTGCCAGCAGCTTACCTCCGACTCGTTCGGGGGCTGCCGGGGAGCTGTTTTTT.